This T cell receptor beta chain is drawn from a study of cytomegalovirus exposure and HLA in healthy donors (dated by TCRdb to the late 2010s). Background for the entire study: According to a later analysis, the 120 or so validation repertoires were produced on the same platform as the 666 repertoires of the first cohort. The study was designed to test whether signatures of past pathogen exposure could be identified by cataloging public T cell receptors. Along with the approximately 700-subject first cohort, a separate validation cohort of some 130 different subjects was used. To predict cytomegalovirus infection status, the study combined high-throughput TCR immunosequencing, statistical association of individual TCRs with disease status, and machine learning.

Turning to this clone: Its antigen remains unidentified. Per-nucleotide qualities are absent, and no much larger clonotype sits a single base away.

Broad study findings and their caveats: The classifier was reported to diagnose cytomegalovirus status with high specificity and sensitivity in both the original and validation cohorts. The validation cohort had no HLA typing available for a later analysis, so co-occurrence within that cohort was assessed over all 120 repertoires. In vitro tests confirmed that a few of the cytomegalovirus-associated TCR beta chains recognize cytomegalovirus antigens. Across donors, most TCR sequences were observed very rarely, whereas some public TCRs were present in many individuals. The study listed around 160 TCR beta chains as associated with cytomegalovirus. The authors suggested that the approach could potentially be extended to other disease states and immunological phenotypes. A later analysis found that TCRs clustered in the first cohort also tended to co-occur in the roughly 120 validation repertoires, with 94% of cluster scores above 0.

The donors were included in the validation cohort of some 110 subjects, a group kept apart from the approximately 650-subject first cohort. Libraries came from the immunoSEQ multiplex PCR assay. In the authors' own workflow: A statistical classification framework was developed to diagnose cytomegalovirus status using the catalog of TCR beta chain sequences. The clones in this table, taken by TCRdb from immuneACCESS, are in-frame only. Not every clone is retained; where verified, under half of the shortfall comes from an unresolved V gene, and the cause of the rest is unknown. That table is the source of V, J and clone size, and D and trimming were worked out from the DNA. The sample table lists fewer than 200,000 clones, roughly 85% of them with a count of one. Together, the top ten hold around a sixth of the sample. The CDR3 spans 14 residues, from the cysteine through the phenylalanine. The entry retains the CDR3 DNA only, 42 bases that are in frame from base 1. CDR1 and CDR2 are read off the germline V gene as MDHEN and SYDVKM. V was cut back by 2 bases and J by 8 bases, leaving a gap of 12 bases between them.

The rearranged segments are TRBV28 and TRBJ1-4, with a weak D call of TRBD1 (5 bases match). The receptor comes from a man between 18 and 35 years old in good health and CMV-seropositive. Material: PBMCs. The sequence in DNA is TGTGCCAGCAGTTTAAACCAGGGTGTCGAAAAACTGTTTTTT. Its translation reads: CASSLNQGVEKLFF.